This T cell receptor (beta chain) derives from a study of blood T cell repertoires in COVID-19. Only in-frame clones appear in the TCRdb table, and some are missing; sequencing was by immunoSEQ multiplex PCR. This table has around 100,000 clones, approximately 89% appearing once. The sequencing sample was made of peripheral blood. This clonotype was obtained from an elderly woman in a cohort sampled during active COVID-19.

DNA of the CDR3: TGTGCCAGCAGCCGTCCCAGGGTTATCTACAATGAGCAGTTCTTC. Translated, it gives CASSRPRVIYNEQFF. The chain carries TRBV7-2 and TRBJ2-1, with D perhaps matching TRBD1 (5 bases). V was clipped by 5 bases and J by 3 bases, with 14 bases between them. This CDR3 has 15 amino acids. Germline CDR1 is SGHTA and CDR2 is FQGNSA.